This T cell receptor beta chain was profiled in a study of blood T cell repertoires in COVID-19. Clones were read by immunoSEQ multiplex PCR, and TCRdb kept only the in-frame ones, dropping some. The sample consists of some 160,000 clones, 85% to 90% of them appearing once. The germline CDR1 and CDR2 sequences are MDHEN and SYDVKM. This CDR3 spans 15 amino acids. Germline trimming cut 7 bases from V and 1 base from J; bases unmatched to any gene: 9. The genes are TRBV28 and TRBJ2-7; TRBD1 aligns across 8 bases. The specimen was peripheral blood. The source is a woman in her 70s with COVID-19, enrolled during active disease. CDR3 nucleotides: TGTGCCAGCAAGATTGGACAGGGAAGTTCCTACGAGCAGTACTTC. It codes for CASKIGQGSSYEQYF.